The 7 T cell receptor beta chains below come from one sample, sequenced in a study of T-cell reconstitution after alpha-beta-depleted transplantation in children. TCRbeta library preparation incorporated unique molecular identifiers. TCRdb re-derived calls from the PCR reads in MiXCR, one entry per CDR3 protein. The table has under 750,000 distinct CDR3 sequences, under 25% seen once. Material: PBMCs, mostly from graft donor cells, obtained 360 days after TCRalphabeta/CD19-depleted stem cell transplant. These receptor sequences come from a boy under two years old who had a stem cell transplant for acute myeloid leukemia, so the T cells may come from the graft donor.

The gene calls are TRBV20-1 and TRBJ1-1, with 12 positions matching TRBD1. This CDR3 contains 15 residues. Germline lookup yields CDR1 DFQATT and CDR2 SNEGSKA (reference sequence). V dropped 0 bases and J dropped 6; count of bases not matched to a gene: 5. The CDR3 DNA follows: TGCAGTGCTAGAGATCAGGGACAGGGGGCGCCTGAAGCTTTCTTT. It specifies CSARDQGQGAPEAFF.

This clonotype was observed a few times. This chain uses TRBV12-3 or TRBV12-4 with TRBJ2-5; D may be TRBD1 or TRBD2 (5 bases each). The CDR3 totals 13 residues. Trimming removed 1 base at V and 9 bases at J, with 12 bases between. CDR3: CASSLELGVAQYF. CDR3 DNA sequence: TGTGCCAGCAGTTTAGAACTAGGGGTGGCCCAGTACTTC.

This clonotype was seen a handful of times. The rearrangement uses TRBV7-9 and TRBJ2-5; D is undetermined. CDR1 and CDR2 (germline): SEHNR, FQNEAQ (reference sequence). This CDR3 region has 16 residues. V was shortened by 0 bases and J by 2 bases, with 13 bases between the two germline ends. CDR3 sequence (DNA): TGTGCCAGCAGCTTAGCATTTACGGTCCCGCAAGAGACCCAGTACTTC. Protein: CASSLAFTVPQETQYF.

In this sample, this clonotype turned up many times. This sequence joins TRBV24-1 and TRBJ2-2; 9 nucleotides align to TRBD1. Unmatched junction bases numbered 4, after V lost 1 base and J lost 5 bases. This CDR3 contains 16 residues. Germline V gene sequence: CDR1 KGHDR, CDR2 SFDVKD. The CDR3 loop reads CATSDLDRGNTGELFF. The DNA for the CDR3 is TGTGCCACCAGTGATTTAGACAGGGGGAATACCGGGGAGCTGTTTTTT.

This clonotype was observed a handful of times. The gene calls are TRBV25-1 and TRBJ2-5, with D tentatively TRBD1 (6 bases). Germline loops: CDR1 MGHDK, CDR2 SYGVNS. The CDR3 contains 13 residues. Deletions cut 3 bases from V and 1 base from J, with 6 bases between. In nucleotides, the CDR3 is TGTGCCAGCAGTGAGGACAGCCAAGAGACCCAGTACTTC. Protein: CASSEDSQETQYF.

This clonotype was counted only a few times. The gene calls are TRBV20-1 and TRBJ2-7, with 11 bases lining up with TRBD1. Looked up from germline, CDR1 is DFQATT and CDR2 is SNEGSKA (reference sequence). J gave up 3 bases and V 3 bases, and 1 base lay outside the gene matches. This CDR3 region has 13 residues. CDR3 region: CSARDRGHYEQYF. In DNA, the CDR3 is TGCAGTGCTAGGGACAGGGGGCACTACGAGCAGTACTTC.

This clonotype showed up many times. The CDR3 is CATALYNEQFF. CDR3 nucleotide sequence: TGTGCCACCGCTCTCTACAATGAGCAGTTCTTC. J is TRBJ2-1 and V is TRBV27; no clear D gene. The V gene lost 10 bases and the J gene lost 3 bases, with 7 bases spanning the gap. Germline loops: CDR1 MNHEY, CDR2 SMNVEV (reference sequence). This CDR3 contains 11 residues.